This T cell receptor (beta chain) was sequenced during a study of T cell repertoires in cytomegalovirus infection. Study-wide context: It can be stated that public TCR beta signatures indicated CMV infection as well as a matching HLA type.

With 5 bases clipped from V and 5 bases from J, the junction kept 10 bases outside the gene matches. Per germline, CDR1 SEHNR and CDR2 FQNEAQ (reference sequence). The CDR3 is 16 residues long. Study findings and constraints: Cumulative public TCR beta family frequency identified CMV carriers with the relevant HLA. Dominating the ex vivo response were TCR beta clonotypes that were CMV-specific and HLA-C-restricted.

Concerning this clonotype itself: The target antigen is unknown. Lacking the conserved final phenylalanine or tryptophan, this CDR3 likely reflects a read error.

TCRdb re-called the reads through MiXCR, storing one row per CDR3 protein. The sample records 350,000 to 550,000 distinct CDR3 sequences, 25% to 40% being singletons. This chain links TRBV7-9 with TRBJ2-7; 12 nucleotides agree with TRBD2. This TCR came from a human donor in good health (CMV status not recorded). Some clones in this sample may be carry-over from other donors' samples. The material sequenced was PBMCs. Written as DNA, the CDR3 is TGTGCCAGCAGCACCGCTAGCGGGGGGGCCGGTCACGAGCAGTACTTA. Residues: CASSTASGGAGHEQYL.